The subject of this entry is one T cell receptor (beta chain). This sample stems from a study of blood T cell repertoires in COVID-19. TCRdb's copy holds only in-frame clones and misses some; the assay was immunoSEQ multiplex PCR. The table records roughly 84,000 clones, 70% to 85% of them present only once. Trimming pared 6 bases from V and 3 bases from J, leaving 11 bases between. CDR3 length: 14 residues. In germline, CDR1 is MDHEN, CDR2 SYDVKM. This receptor was obtained from a woman between 45 and 65 years old with acute or convalescent COVID-19. This chain links TRBV28 with TRBJ1-4; unclear D gene. Sequencing was done on a sample of peripheral blood. CDR3 protein: CASRPEYANEKLFF. CDR3 DNA: TGTGCCAGCAGGCCGGAGTATGCTAATGAAAAACTGTTTTTT.